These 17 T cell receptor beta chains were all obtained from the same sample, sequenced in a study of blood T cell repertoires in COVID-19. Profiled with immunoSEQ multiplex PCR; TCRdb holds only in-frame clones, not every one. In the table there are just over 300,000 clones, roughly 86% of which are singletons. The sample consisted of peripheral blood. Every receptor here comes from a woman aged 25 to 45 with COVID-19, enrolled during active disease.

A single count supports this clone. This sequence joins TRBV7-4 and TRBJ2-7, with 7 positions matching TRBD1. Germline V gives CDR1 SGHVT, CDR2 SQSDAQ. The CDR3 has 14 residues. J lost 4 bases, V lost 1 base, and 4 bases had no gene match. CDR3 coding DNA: TGTGCCAGCAGCTTAGGACAGGGTGAGTACGAGCAGTACGTC. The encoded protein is CASSLGQGEYEQYV.

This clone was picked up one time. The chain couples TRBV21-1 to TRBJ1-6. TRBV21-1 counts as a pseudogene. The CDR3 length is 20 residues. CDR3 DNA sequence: TGTGCCAGCAGCAAAGCGATTAGGCGGAACATCCCCACCGTGGATTCACCCCTCCACTTT. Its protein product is CASSKAIRRNIPTVDSPLHF.

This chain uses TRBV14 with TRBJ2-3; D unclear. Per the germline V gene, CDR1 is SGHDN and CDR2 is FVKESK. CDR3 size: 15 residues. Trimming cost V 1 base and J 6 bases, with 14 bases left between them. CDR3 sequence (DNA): TGTGCCAGCAGCCAAGTCCGCGCTCCGATCGATACGCAGTATTTT. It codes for CASSQVRAPIDTQYF.

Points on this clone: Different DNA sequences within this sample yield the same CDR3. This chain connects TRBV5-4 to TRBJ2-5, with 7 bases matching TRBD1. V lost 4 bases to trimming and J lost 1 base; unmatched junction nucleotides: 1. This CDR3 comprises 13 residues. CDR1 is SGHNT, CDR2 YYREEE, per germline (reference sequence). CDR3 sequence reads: CASSRDSQETQYF. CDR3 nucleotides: TGTGCCAGCAGCCGGGACAGCCAAGAGACCCAGTACTTC.

The CDR3 sequence: CASSVVDAEDYGYTF. The CDR3 bases are TGTGCCAGCAGCGTAGTCGATGCAGAGGACTATGGCTACACCTTC. The genes are TRBV9 and TRBJ1-2; D unclear. V was shortened by 0 bases and J by 3 bases, with 12 bases between the two germline ends. The CDR3 runs 15 residues. Germline CDR1 reads SGDLS; CDR2 reads YYNGEE. The full variable domain, its missing parts supplied by reference TRBV9 and TRBJ1-2, is DSGVTQTPKHLITATGQRVTLRCSPRSGDLSVYWYQQSLDQGLQFLIQYYNGEERAKGNILERFSAQQFPDLHSELNLSSLELGDSALYFCASSVVDAEDYGYTFGSGTRLTVV.

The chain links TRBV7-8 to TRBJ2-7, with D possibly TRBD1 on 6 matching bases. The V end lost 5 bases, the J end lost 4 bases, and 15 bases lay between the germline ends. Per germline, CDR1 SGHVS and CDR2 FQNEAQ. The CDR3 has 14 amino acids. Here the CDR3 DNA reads TGTGCCAGCAGCCCCCGTAGAGGGGGATACGAGCAGTACGTC. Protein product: CASSPRRGGYEQYV.

The CDR3 DNA reads as TGCGCCAGCAGCTCATCTAGCGGGGGGCCGGCCTACGAGCAGTACTTC. Residues: CASSSSSGGPAYEQYF. This chain uses TRBV5-1 with TRBJ2-7, with 11 bases matching TRBD2. The CDR3 contains 16 residues. The V gene's germline CDR1 is SGHRS and CDR2 YFSETQ. The J segment lost 2 bases and the V segment lost 3 bases, leaving 7 bases of the junction unmatched.

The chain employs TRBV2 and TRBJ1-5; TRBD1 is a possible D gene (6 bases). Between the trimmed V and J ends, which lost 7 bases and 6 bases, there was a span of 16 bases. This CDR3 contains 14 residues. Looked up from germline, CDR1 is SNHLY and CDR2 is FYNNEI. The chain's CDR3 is CASNGQTSTQPQHF. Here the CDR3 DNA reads TGTGCCAGCAACGGACAGACCTCTACTCAGCCCCAGCATTTT.

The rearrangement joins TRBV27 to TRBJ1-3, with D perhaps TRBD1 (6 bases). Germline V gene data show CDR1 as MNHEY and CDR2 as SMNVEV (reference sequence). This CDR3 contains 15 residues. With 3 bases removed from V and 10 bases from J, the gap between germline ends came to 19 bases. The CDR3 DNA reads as TGTGCCAGCAGTTTGCTACAGGGAGGGGTAAGAACCATATATTTT. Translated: CASSLLQGGVRTIYF.

CDR3 protein: CASRTGGDEKLFF. CDR3 DNA sequence: TGCGCCAGCAGAACAGGTGGGGATGAAAAACTGTTTTTT. The J gene is TRBJ1-4, the V gene TRBV5-1; D may be TRBD1 (5 bases). The CDR3 has 13 residues. Germline assignment: CDR1 SGHRS and CDR2 YFSETQ. Trimming removed 5 bases at V and 6 bases at J, with 11 bases between. The full variable domain, in which reference TRBV5-1 and TRBJ1-4 provide the parts outside the CDR3, is KAGVTQTPRYLIKTRGQQVTLSCSPISGHRSVSWYQQTPGQGLQFLFEYFSETQRNKGNFPGRFSGRQFSNSRSEMNVSTLELGDSALYLCASRTGGDEKLFFGSGTQLSVL.

In DNA, the CDR3 is TGTGCCAGCAGTCTCAGGGGGGTGAATGAAAAACTGTTTTTT. Its translation: CASSLRGVNEKLFF. V gene TRBV2 combines with J gene TRBJ1-4; 7 nucleotides line up with TRBD1. The CDR3 sequence is 14 residues long. Trimming removed 5 bases from V and 5 bases from J; junction bases left unmatched: 5. Germline loops: CDR1 SNHLY, CDR2 FYNNEI.

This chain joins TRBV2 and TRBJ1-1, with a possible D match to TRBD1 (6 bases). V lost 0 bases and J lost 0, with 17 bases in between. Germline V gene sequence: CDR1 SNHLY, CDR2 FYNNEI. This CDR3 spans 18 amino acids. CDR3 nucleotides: TGTGCCAGCAGTGAAGCGCTTCGGTTCAGGGGTATGAACACTGAAGCTTTCTTT. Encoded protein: CASSEALRFRGMNTEAFF. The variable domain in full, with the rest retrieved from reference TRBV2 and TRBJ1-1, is EPEVTQTPSHQVTQMGQEVILRCVPISNHLYFYWYRQILGQKVEFLVSFYNNEISEKSEIFDDQFSVERPDGSNFTLKIRSTKLEDSAMYFCASSEALRFRGMNTEAFFGQGTRLTVV.

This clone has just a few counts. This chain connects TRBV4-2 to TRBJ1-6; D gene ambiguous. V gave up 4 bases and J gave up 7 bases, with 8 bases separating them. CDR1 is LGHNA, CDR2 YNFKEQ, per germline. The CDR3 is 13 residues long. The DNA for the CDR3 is TGTGCCAGCAGCCGCGAACGGAATTCACCCCTCCACTTT. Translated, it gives CASSRERNSPLHF.

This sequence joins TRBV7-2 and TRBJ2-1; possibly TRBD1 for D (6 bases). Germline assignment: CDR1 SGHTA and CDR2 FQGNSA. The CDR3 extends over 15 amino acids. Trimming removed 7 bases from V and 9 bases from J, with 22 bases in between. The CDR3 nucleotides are TGTGCCAGCATCACAGGAACAGGGTTCTACGGTGAGCAGTTCTTC. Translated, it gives CASITGTGFYGEQFF.

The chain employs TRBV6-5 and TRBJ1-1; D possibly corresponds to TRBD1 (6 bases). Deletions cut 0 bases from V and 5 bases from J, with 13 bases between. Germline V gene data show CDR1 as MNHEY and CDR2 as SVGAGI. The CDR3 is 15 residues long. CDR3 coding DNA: TGTGCCAGCAGTTACTCCAGGGACATTAATACTGAAGCTTTCTTT. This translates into CASSYSRDINTEAFF.

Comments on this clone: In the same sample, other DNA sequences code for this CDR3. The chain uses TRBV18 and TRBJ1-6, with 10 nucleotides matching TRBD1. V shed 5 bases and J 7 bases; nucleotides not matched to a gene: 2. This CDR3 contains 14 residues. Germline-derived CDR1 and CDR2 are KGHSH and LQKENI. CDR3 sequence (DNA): TGTGCCAGCTCATCGGACAGGGGGAATTCACCCCTCCACTTT. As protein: CASSSDRGNSPLHF.

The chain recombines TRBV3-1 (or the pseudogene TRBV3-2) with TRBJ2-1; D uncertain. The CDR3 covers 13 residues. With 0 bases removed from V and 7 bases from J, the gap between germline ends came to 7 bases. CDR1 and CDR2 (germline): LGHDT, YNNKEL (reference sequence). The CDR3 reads CASSQDEVNEQFF. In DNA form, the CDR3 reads TGTGCCAGCAGCCAAGATGAGGTAAATGAGCAGTTCTTC.